This TCR beta chain originates from a study of post-analysis software for immune sequencing data. With respect to this clonotype: Its antigen is as yet unknown.

Trimming took 1 base from V and 0 from J; bases not matched to a gene: 7. Germline-derived CDR1 and CDR2 are SGHRS and YFSETQ. This CDR3 is 18 amino acids long. TCR beta cDNA libraries included unique molecular identifiers. A single record per CDR3 protein comes from TCRdb applying MiXCR to the PCR reads. This table has more than 450,000 distinct CDR3 sequences, around 44% appearing once. Findings and caveats of the study: Patients showed TRBV5-6, TRBV5-1 and TRBV20-1 among roughly 5 TRBV segments more frequent than in controls.

The clonotype was recovered from a girl between 5 and 17 years old with multiple sclerosis. Sequencing input: blood. This chain connects TRBV5-1 to TRBJ2-3; 11 nucleotides agree with TRBD2. CDR3 nucleotide sequence: TGCGCCAGCAGCTTGCTGGTGTTAGCGGGGGGGAGCACAGATACGCAGTATTTT. It specifies CASSLLVLAGGSTDTQYF. Combining the CDR3 with reference TRBV5-1 and TRBJ2-3 gives the whole variable domain KAGVTQTPRYLIKTRGQQVTLSCSPISGHRSVSWYQQTPGQGLQFLFEYFSETQRNKGNFPGRFSGRQFSNSRSEMNVSTLELGDSALYLCASSLLVLAGGSTDTQYFGPGTRLTVL.